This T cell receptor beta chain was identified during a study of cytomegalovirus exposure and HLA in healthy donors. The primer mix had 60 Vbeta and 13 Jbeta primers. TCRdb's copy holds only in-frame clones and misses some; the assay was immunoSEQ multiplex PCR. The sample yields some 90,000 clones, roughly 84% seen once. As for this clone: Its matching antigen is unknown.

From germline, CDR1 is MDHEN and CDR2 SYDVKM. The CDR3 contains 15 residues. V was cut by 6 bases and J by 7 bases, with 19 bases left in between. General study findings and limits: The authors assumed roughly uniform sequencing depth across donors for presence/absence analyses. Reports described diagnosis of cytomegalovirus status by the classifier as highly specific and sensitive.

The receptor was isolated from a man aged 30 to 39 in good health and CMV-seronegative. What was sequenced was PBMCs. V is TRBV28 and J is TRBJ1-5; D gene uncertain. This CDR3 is CASSTPGRDGQPQHF. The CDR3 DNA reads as TGTGCCAGCAGCACTCCCGGGAGAGATGGCCAGCCCCAGCATTTT.